This is a list of T cell receptor beta chains from one sample in a study of beta chain features in type 1 diabetes. Data came from immunoSEQ multiplex PCR; TCRdb stores just in-frame clones and leaves some out. The data contain approximately 330,000 clones, 8% to 13% of them singletons. Sequencing was carried out using naive CD4+ T cells from blood. These receptor sequences come from a woman in her thirties in good health. CDR3s include the opening cysteine and the closing phenylalanine or tryptophan. A D gene is named only where the DNA matches it firmly. Clone size is given for some rows only: seen once, a few or many times, or a class if the clone is expanded.

d_call: NA; j_call: TRBJ2-3; clone_size: few; v_call: TRBV11-3; cdr3_nt: TGTGCCAGCAGCTTTGGCTGGGGGGACGGTGAAGATACGCAGTATTTT; cdr3_aa: CASSFGWGDGEDTQYF
d_call: NA; j_call: TRBJ2-3; clone_size: NA; v_call: TRBV5-4; cdr3_nt: TGTGCCAGCAGCTGGCTAGATACGCAGTATTTT; cdr3_aa: CASSWLDTQYF
d_call: NA; j_call: TRBJ2-1; clone_size: NA; v_call: TRBV9; cdr3_nt: TGTGCCAGCAGCGTAATGCCAGGGTTTTACAATGAGCAGTTCTTC; cdr3_aa: CASSVMPGFYNEQFF
d_call: TRBD2; j_call: TRBJ2-1; clone_size: few; v_call: TRBV4-3; cdr3_nt: TGCGCCAGCCGCCCTAATTTAGCGGGAGGGAACAATGAGCAGTTCTTC; cdr3_aa: CASRPNLAGGNNEQFF
d_call: TRBD2; j_call: TRBJ2-5; clone_size: NA; v_call: TRBV7-2; cdr3_nt: TGTGCCAGCAGCTTAGGAACGGGAGGTTTTGGAGAGACCCAGTACTTC; cdr3_aa: CASSLGTGGFGETQYF
d_call: NA; j_call: TRBJ2-3; clone_size: few; v_call: TRBV27; cdr3_nt: TGTGCCAGCAGATACAGGTTAACTAGCACAGATACGCAGTATTTT; cdr3_aa: CASRYRLTSTDTQYF
d_call: NA; j_call: TRBJ2-4; clone_size: NA; v_call: TRBV19; cdr3_nt: TGTGCCAGTAGTGCTCGGATACAGGGAGGGCTCGGCATTCAGTACTTC; cdr3_aa: CASSARIQGGLGIQYF
d_call: TRBD1; j_call: TRBJ2-1; clone_size: NA; v_call: TRBV14; cdr3_nt: TGTGCCAGCAGCCACCGGGACAGGGGGCGGAATGAGCAGTTCTTC; cdr3_aa: CASSHRDRGRNEQFF
d_call: TRBD2; j_call: TRBJ2-5; clone_size: NA; v_call: TRBV7-3; cdr3_nt: TGTGCCAGCAGCTTACTAGCGGGGGTTGGGGAGACCCAGTACTTC; cdr3_aa: CASSLLAGVGETQYF
d_call: TRBD2; j_call: TRBJ2-1; clone_size: NA; v_call: TRBV4-2; cdr3_nt: TGTGCCAGCAGCCAAGATTTCAGCGGGGTCTACAATGAGCAGTTCTTC; cdr3_aa: CASSQDFSGVYNEQFF
d_call: TRBD2; j_call: TRBJ2-7; clone_size: few; v_call: TRBV4-2; cdr3_nt: TGTGCCAGCAGCCAAGTACCGGGACTAGCGGGTCCCTACGAGCAGTACTTC; cdr3_aa: CASSQVPGLAGPYEQYF
d_call: TRBD2; j_call: TRBJ2-3; clone_size: NA; v_call: TRBV18; cdr3_nt: TGTGCCAGCTCACCCGGAGCGGGAGGCACAGATACGCAGTATTTT; cdr3_aa: CASSPGAGGTDTQYF
d_call: TRBD1; j_call: TRBJ2-2; clone_size: NA; v_call: TRBV5-4; cdr3_nt: TGTGCCAGCAGCCTCGGGACAGGGGGAACCGGGGAGCTGTTTTTT; cdr3_aa: CASSLGTGGTGELFF
d_call: NA; j_call: TRBJ2-5; clone_size: NA; v_call: TRBV6-6; cdr3_nt: TGTGCCAGCAGCAGACAGTACCAAGAGACCCAGTACTTC; cdr3_aa: CASSRQYQETQYF
d_call: TRBD2; j_call: TRBJ2-7; clone_size: NA; v_call: TRBV6-1; cdr3_nt: TGTGCCAGCAGTGGGGGGACTAGCGGGACTCCTAGCTCCTACGAGCAGTACTTC; cdr3_aa: CASSGGTSGTPSSYEQYF
d_call: TRBD1; j_call: TRBJ2-7; clone_size: NA; v_call: TRBV9; cdr3_nt: TGTGCCAGCAGCGTAGGAGGGGGCCCGACTAACGAGCAGTACTTC; cdr3_aa: CASSVGGGPTNEQYF
d_call: TRBD2; j_call: TRBJ2-1; clone_size: NA; v_call: TRBV19; cdr3_nt: TGTGCCAGTAGTACGGCGGGAGTATATGGTGAGCAGTTCTTC; cdr3_aa: CASSTAGVYGEQFF
d_call: TRBD1; j_call: TRBJ1-1; clone_size: few; v_call: TRBV29-1; cdr3_nt: TGCAGCGTTGAACTACAGGGGGGAATTAACACTGAAGCTTTCTTT; cdr3_aa: CSVELQGGINTEAFF
d_call: NA; j_call: TRBJ2-1; clone_size: NA; v_call: TRBV29-1; cdr3_nt: TGCAGCGTTGAAGTATTTCGGCGGGGTTACAATGAGCAGTTCTTC; cdr3_aa: CSVEVFRRGYNEQFF
d_call: NA; j_call: TRBJ1-5; clone_size: few; v_call: TRBV30; cdr3_nt: TGTGCCTGGAGTCGTGACAGCCAGCCCCAGCATTTT; cdr3_aa: CAWSRDSQPQHF
d_call: TRBD2; j_call: TRBJ2-1; clone_size: few; v_call: TRBV18; cdr3_nt: TGTGCCAGCTCACGCGGACTAGCGGCCTACAATGAGCAGTTCTTC; cdr3_aa: CASSRGLAAYNEQFF
d_call: TRBD1; j_call: TRBJ1-2; clone_size: few; v_call: TRBV7-3; cdr3_nt: TGTGCCAGCAGCTCCTCCCGACAGGGGGCGGTCACCTTC; cdr3_aa: CASSSSRQGAVTF
d_call: NA; j_call: TRBJ2-1; clone_size: NA; v_call: TRBV4-2; cdr3_nt: TGTGCCAGCAGCCATGTTAACGAGGGGCAGTTCTTC; cdr3_aa: CASSHVNEGQFF
d_call: NA; j_call: TRBJ1-4; clone_size: few; v_call: TRBV29-1; cdr3_nt: TGCAGCGTTGGTAGTAGTAATGAAAAACTGTTTTTT; cdr3_aa: CSVGSSNEKLFF
d_call: TRBD2; j_call: TRBJ2-3; clone_size: NA; v_call: TRBV9; cdr3_nt: TGTGCCAGCAGCGAGGGGTCCGGGACTAGCGGGAGGTGGGGCACAGATACGCAGTATTTT; cdr3_aa: CASSEGSGTSGRWGTDTQYF
d_call: NA; j_call: TRBJ1-2; clone_size: NA; v_call: TRBV7-9; cdr3_nt: TGTGCCAGCAGCTTAGAGCTAAACTATGGCTACACCTTC; cdr3_aa: CASSLELNYGYTF
d_call: NA; j_call: TRBJ2-7; clone_size: many; v_call: TRBV28; cdr3_nt: TGTGCCAGCAGATCCTTTGAGGAGCAGTACTTC; cdr3_aa: CASRSFEEQYF
d_call: NA; j_call: TRBJ2-7; clone_size: few; v_call: TRBV19; cdr3_nt: TGTGCCAGTAGTATGGGACACGGTATGCCGTACGTGTCCTACGAGCAGTACTTC; cdr3_aa: CASSMGHGMPYVSYEQYF
d_call: NA; j_call: TRBJ2-2; clone_size: NA; v_call: TRBV7-8; cdr3_nt: TGTGCCAGCAGCTTAAGGTCGGGGGTGGGGGAGCTGTTTTTT; cdr3_aa: CASSLRSGVGELFF
d_call: TRBD2; j_call: TRBJ2-7; clone_size: few; v_call: TRBV18; cdr3_nt: TGTGCCAGCTCACTTATTTTAGCGGGAGGGATCTCCTACGAGCAGTACTTC; cdr3_aa: CASSLILAGGISYEQYF
d_call: TRBD1; j_call: TRBJ1-1; clone_size: NA; v_call: TRBV7-2; cdr3_nt: TGTGCCAGCAGCTACCGACAGGGAAGGGTCATGAACACTGAAGCTTTCTTT; cdr3_aa: CASSYRQGRVMNTEAFF
d_call: TRBD1; j_call: TRBJ2-5; clone_size: NA; v_call: TRBV30; cdr3_nt: TGTGCCTGGAGTCTCGGACAGGGTTCGAAGACCCAGTACTTC; cdr3_aa: CAWSLGQGSKTQYF
d_call: NA; j_call: TRBJ2-5; clone_size: NA; v_call: TRBV11-2; cdr3_nt: TGTGCCAGCAGCTTAGGGGCGCAAGAGACCCAGTACTTC; cdr3_aa: CASSLGAQETQYF
d_call: TRBD1; j_call: TRBJ1-2; clone_size: NA; v_call: TRBV19; cdr3_nt: TGTGCCAGTAGTGTACAGGGGTCTAACTATGGCTACACCTTC; cdr3_aa: CASSVQGSNYGYTF
d_call: NA; j_call: TRBJ2-3; clone_size: NA; v_call: TRBV7-3; cdr3_nt: TGTGCCAGCAGCTTACGGGGGTCAGATACGCAGTATTTT; cdr3_aa: CASSLRGSDTQYF
d_call: NA; j_call: TRBJ2-5; clone_size: few; v_call: TRBV6-5; cdr3_nt: TGTGCCAGCAGTTACCCGGGGGAGGAGACCCAGTACTTC; cdr3_aa: CASSYPGEETQYF
d_call: NA; j_call: TRBJ2-5; clone_size: few; v_call: TRBV27; cdr3_nt: TGTGCCAGCAGCCGGGAGACTGCAAAAGAGACCCAGTACTTC; cdr3_aa: CASSRETAKETQYF
d_call: NA; j_call: TRBJ2-5; clone_size: few; v_call: TRBV28; cdr3_nt: TGTGCCAGCAGTTCCCGGACCCGGGAGGAGACCCAGTACTTC; cdr3_aa: CASSSRTREETQYF
d_call: NA; j_call: TRBJ1-1; clone_size: few; v_call: TRBV7-9; cdr3_nt: TGTGCCAGCAGCTTCACCCAGGGAAACACTGAAGCTTTCTTT; cdr3_aa: CASSFTQGNTEAFF
d_call: NA; j_call: TRBJ1-4; clone_size: few; v_call: TRBV29-1; cdr3_nt: TGCAGCGTTGGGGTGGGGCCCTCTGGTGAAAAACTGTTTTTT; cdr3_aa: CSVGVGPSGEKLFF
d_call: NA; j_call: TRBJ2-5; clone_size: many; v_call: TRBV4-2; cdr3_nt: TGTGCCAGCAGCCAGAGCGGGGAGACCCAGTACTTC; cdr3_aa: CASSQSGETQYF
d_call: TRBD2; j_call: TRBJ2-1; clone_size: few; v_call: TRBV7-3; cdr3_nt: TGTGCCAGCAGCCCGGTGCTAGCGGGAGTTCTTTTCTTC; cdr3_aa: CASSPVLAGVLFF
d_call: TRBD2; j_call: TRBJ2-7; clone_size: few; v_call: TRBV4-2; cdr3_nt: TGTGCCAGCAGCCACGCTAGCGGGACTGAGTACGAGCAGTACTTC; cdr3_aa: CASSHASGTEYEQYF
d_call: NA; j_call: TRBJ2-4; clone_size: few; v_call: TRBV4-3; cdr3_nt: TGCGCCAGCAGCCTCCACCCGGGACTCAAAAACATTCAGTACTTC; cdr3_aa: CASSLHPGLKNIQYF
d_call: NA; j_call: TRBJ2-3; clone_size: few; v_call: TRBV4-2; cdr3_nt: TGTGCCAGCAGCCAAGACGGCGGTGCAGATACGCAGTATTTT; cdr3_aa: CASSQDGGADTQYF
d_call: NA; j_call: TRBJ2-7; clone_size: NA; v_call: TRBV9; cdr3_nt: TGTGCCAGCAGCCTCCCTGGGAGGAACGAGCAGTACTTC; cdr3_aa: CASSLPGRNEQYF
d_call: TRBD1; j_call: TRBJ1-2; clone_size: NA; v_call: TRBV4-3; cdr3_nt: TGCGCCAGCAGCCAAGAGTTCTCGAGAGGGGGCAGAAACTATGGCTACACCTTC; cdr3_aa: CASSQEFSRGGRNYGYTF
d_call: NA; j_call: TRBJ2-5; clone_size: NA; v_call: TRBV28; cdr3_nt: TGTGCCAGCAGCCCTAGAGAGACCCAGTACTTC; cdr3_aa: CASSPRETQYF
d_call: NA; j_call: TRBJ2-3; clone_size: few; v_call: TRBV7-6; cdr3_nt: TGTGCCAGCAGCTTTAGCGGCGGGACCACAGATACGCAGTATTTT; cdr3_aa: CASSFSGGTTDTQYF
d_call: NA; j_call: TRBJ2-7; clone_size: few; v_call: TRBV28; cdr3_nt: TGTGCCAGCTACGCCCGGGATCACTACGAGCAGTACTTC; cdr3_aa: CASYARDHYEQYF